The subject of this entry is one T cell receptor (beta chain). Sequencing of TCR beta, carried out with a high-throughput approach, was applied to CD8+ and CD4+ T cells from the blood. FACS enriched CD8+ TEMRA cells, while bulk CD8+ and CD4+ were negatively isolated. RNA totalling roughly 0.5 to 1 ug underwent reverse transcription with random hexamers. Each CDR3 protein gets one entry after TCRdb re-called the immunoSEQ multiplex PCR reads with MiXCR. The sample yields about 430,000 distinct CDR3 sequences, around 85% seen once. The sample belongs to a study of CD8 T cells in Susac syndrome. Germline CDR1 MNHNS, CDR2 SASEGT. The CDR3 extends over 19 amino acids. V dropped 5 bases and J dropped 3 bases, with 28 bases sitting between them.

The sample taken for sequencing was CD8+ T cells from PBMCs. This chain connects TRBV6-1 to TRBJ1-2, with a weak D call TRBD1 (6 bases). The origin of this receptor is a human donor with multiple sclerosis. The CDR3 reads CASSHMALPQGIGYYGYTF. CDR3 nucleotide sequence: TGTGCCAGCAGTCATATGGCCCTACCTCAGGGGATAGGGTACTATGGCTACACCTTC.